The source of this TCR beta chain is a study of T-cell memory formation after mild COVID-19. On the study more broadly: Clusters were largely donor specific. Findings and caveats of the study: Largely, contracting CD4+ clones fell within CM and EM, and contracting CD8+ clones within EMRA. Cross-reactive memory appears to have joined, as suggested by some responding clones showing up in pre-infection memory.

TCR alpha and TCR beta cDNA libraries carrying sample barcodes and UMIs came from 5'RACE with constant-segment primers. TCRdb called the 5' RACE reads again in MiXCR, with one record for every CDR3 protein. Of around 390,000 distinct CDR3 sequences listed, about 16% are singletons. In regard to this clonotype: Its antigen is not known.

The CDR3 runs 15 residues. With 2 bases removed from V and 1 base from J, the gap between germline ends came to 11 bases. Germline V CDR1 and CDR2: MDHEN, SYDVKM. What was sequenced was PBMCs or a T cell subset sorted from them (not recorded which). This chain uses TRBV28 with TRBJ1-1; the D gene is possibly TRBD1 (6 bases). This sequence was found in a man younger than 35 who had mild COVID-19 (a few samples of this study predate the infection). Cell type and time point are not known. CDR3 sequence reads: CASSLKGGANTEAFF. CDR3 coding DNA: TGTGCCAGCAGTTTAAAAGGGGGTGCGAACACTGAAGCTTTCTTT.